Listed below are T cell receptor beta chains from one sample, sequenced in a study of T cells after yellow fever vaccination. TCRdb fed the 5' RACE reads into MiXCR, producing one record per CDR3 protein. The sample consists of 620,000 or so distinct CDR3 sequences, approximately 13% of them appearing once. The sample was PBMCs, taken on the day of the yellow fever booster vaccination. The receptors stem from a man between 25 and 39 years old who received the YFV17D yellow fever vaccine. The CDR3 runs from the conserved cysteine through the conserved F or W. The D gene is left open where the match is weak. The size entry is marked missing in some rows and otherwise reads once, few, many or a size class.

clone_size	d_call	v_call	j_call	cdr3_aa	cdr3_nt
NA	TRBD1	TRBV2	TRBJ2-3	CASRADRVALSATDTQYF	TGTGCCAGCAGGGCGGACAGGGTAGCCCTCTCGGCAACAGATACGCAGTATTTT
few	NA	TRBV7-2	TRBJ2-7	CASSFTDQRGYEQYF	TGTGCCAGCAGCTTCACGGACCAGAGGGGCTACGAGCAGTACTTC
few	TRBD2	TRBV5-8	TRBJ2-5	CASSLGSAGGIQETQYF	TGTGCCAGCAGCTTGGGGTCCGCGGGAGGGATCCAAGAGACCCAGTACTTC
few	TRBD2	TRBV7-3	TRBJ2-3	CASSLTGLNTDTQYF	TGTGCCAGCAGCTTAACGGGACTAAACACAGATACGCAGTATTTT
once	NA	TRBV20-1	TRBJ1-4	CSARLQGTEKLFF	TGCAGTGCTAGGTTACAGGGAACTGAAAAACTGTTTTTT
many	NA	TRBV7-2	TRBJ1-6	CASSLIDSSYNSPLHF	TGTGCCAGCAGCTTAATAGATAGCTCCTATAATTCACCCCTCCACTTT
NA	NA	TRBV20-1	TRBJ2-7	CGARVSGSYEQYF	TGCGGTGCTAGAGTTAGCGGCTCCTACGAGCAGTACTTC
few	NA	TRBV27	TRBJ2-3	CASSRSNSNTQYF	TGTGCCAGCAGTCGTAGTAACAGCAATACGCAGTATTTT
few	NA	TRBV6-5	TRBJ2-5	CASSYRPWETQYF	TGTGCCAGCAGTTACCGCCCGTGGGAGACCCAGTACTTC
NA	NA	TRBV7-2	TRBJ2-2	CASSFWTGELFF	TGTGCCAGCAGCTTTTGGACCGGGGAGCTGTTTTTT
few	NA	TRBV12-3/TRBV12-4	TRBJ2-7	CASTPSTGSYEQYF	TGTGCCAGCACCCCATCGACAGGCTCCTACGAGCAGTACTTC
NA	NA	TRBV5-1	TRBJ1-5	CASSPGTNQPQHF	TGCGCCAGCAGCCCGGGTACTAATCAGCCCCAGCATTTT
few	NA	TRBV7-9	TRBJ2-2	CASSDAGGYTGELFF	TGTGCCAGCAGCGACGCAGGGGGGTACACCGGGGAGCTGTTTTTT
NA	NA	TRBV18	TRBJ2-7	CASSPLGQYSYEQYF	TGTGCCAGCTCACCATTAGGACAGTACTCCTACGAGCAGTACTTC
few	NA	TRBV7-2	TRBJ2-5	CASSLGTQSGTQYF	TGTGCCAGCAGCTTAGGGACCCAATCGGGGACCCAGTACTTC
few	TRBD2	TRBV20-1	TRBJ2-1	CSAREGEQFF	TGCAGTGCCCGGGAGGGTGAGCAGTTCTTC